The rows below give T cell receptor beta chains drawn from one sample of a study of immune evolution from preneoplasia to lung adenocarcinoma. Libraries were prepared by immunoSEQ multiplex PCR; TCRdb keeps only in-frame clonotypes and omits some of them. The profile covers 20,000 to 25,000 clones, with roughly 75% appearing a single time and around 6% taken by the ten largest. Sequencing was carried out using FFPE invasive lung adenocarcinoma tissue. These receptors all stem from a person aged 55-75 years with lung adenocarcinoma. Both conserved end residues are part of each CDR3. D genes are given only for firm matches. The size of a clone is reported for some rows only, either as once, few or many, or as a class for expanded clones.

D gene: NA; clone size: few; J gene: TRBJ2-1; V gene: TRBV7-9; CDR3 DNA: TGTGCCAGCAGCGCGGTTTGGAGCAATGAGCAGTTCTTC; CDR3 protein: CASSAVWSNEQFF
D gene: TRBD1; clone size: once; J gene: TRBJ2-1; V gene: TRBV28; CDR3 DNA: TGTGCCAGCAGTCAACCGGGACAGGGTGACAATGAGCAGTTCTTC; CDR3 protein: CASSQPGQGDNEQFF
D gene: NA; clone size: medium-sized; J gene: TRBJ2-7; V gene: TRBV5-1; CDR3 DNA: TGCGCCAGCAGCTTTATGGGACAACGATCCTACGAGCAGTACTTC; CDR3 protein: CASSFMGQRSYEQYF
D gene: NA; clone size: NA; J gene: TRBJ1-3; V gene: TRBV4-2; CDR3 DNA: TGTGCCAGCAGCCCGAACAGGGCTGGAAACACCATATATTTT; CDR3 protein: CASSPNRAGNTIYF
D gene: NA; clone size: NA; J gene: TRBJ1-1; V gene: TRBV5-1; CDR3 DNA: TGCGCCAGCAGCTTGGACCAGGGGAGCACTGAAGCTTTCTTT; CDR3 protein: CASSLDQGSTEAFF
D gene: NA; clone size: NA; J gene: TRBJ2-3; V gene: TRBV6-6; CDR3 DNA: TGTGCCAGCAGTTACTCGAGAGATACGCAGTATTTT; CDR3 protein: CASSYSRDTQYF
D gene: NA; clone size: NA; J gene: TRBJ2-1; V gene: TRBV5-4; CDR3 DNA: TGTGCCAGCATGACCGGGACTTCCAATGAGCAGTTCTTC; CDR3 protein: CASMTGTSNEQFF
D gene: NA; clone size: NA; J gene: TRBJ1-2; V gene: TRBV2; CDR3 DNA: TGTGCCAGCAGTTCAACCCGGCAAGGGGATGGTGGCTACACCTTC; CDR3 protein: CASSSTRQGDGGYTF
D gene: NA; clone size: NA; J gene: TRBJ2-7; V gene: TRBV9; CDR3 DNA: TGTGCCAGCAGCGGTCAGGGCTCCGAGCAGTACTTC; CDR3 protein: CASSGQGSEQYF
D gene: TRBD1; clone size: NA; J gene: TRBJ2-7; V gene: TRBV19; CDR3 DNA: TGTGCCAGTAGTATCGGGACAGGGTCCTACGAGCAGTACTTC; CDR3 protein: CASSIGTGSYEQYF
D gene: NA; clone size: few; J gene: TRBJ2-7; V gene: TRBV4-1; CDR3 DNA: TGCGCCAGCAGCCAAGGGACAGTCGGTTACGAGCAGTACTTC; CDR3 protein: CASSQGTVGYEQYF
D gene: NA; clone size: NA; J gene: TRBJ1-4; V gene: TRBV2; CDR3 DNA: TGTGCCAGCAGGAGGTTGGAAAAACTGTTTTTT; CDR3 protein: CASRRLEKLFF
D gene: TRBD2; clone size: NA; J gene: TRBJ2-3; V gene: TRBV11-2; CDR3 DNA: TGTGCCAGCAGCCCCCGGGGGGGAACTAGCGGGAAAGCAGATACGCAGTATTTT; CDR3 protein: CASSPRGGTSGKADTQYF
D gene: TRBD2; clone size: NA; J gene: TRBJ2-2; V gene: TRBV7-3; CDR3 DNA: TGTGCCAGCAGCACACTAGCGGGAAACACCGGGGAGCTGTTTTTT; CDR3 protein: CASSTLAGNTGELFF
D gene: NA; clone size: medium-sized; J gene: TRBJ1-2; V gene: TRBV19; CDR3 DNA: TGTGCCAGTAGTCGCGAACTACGTAACTCCTATGGCTACACCTTC; CDR3 protein: CASSRELRNSYGYTF
D gene: NA; clone size: NA; J gene: TRBJ2-1; V gene: TRBV7-9; CDR3 DNA: TGTGCCAGCATCTATAGTACGGTGGTGGGGAATGAGCAGTTCTTC; CDR3 protein: CASIYSTVVGNEQFF
D gene: TRBD1; clone size: NA; J gene: TRBJ2-2; V gene: TRBV7-9; CDR3 DNA: TGTGCCAGCAGCACCCGACAGGGGGCTACCGGGGAGCTGTTTTTT; CDR3 protein: CASSTRQGATGELFF
D gene: NA; clone size: NA; J gene: TRBJ1-5; V gene: TRBV4-2; CDR3 DNA: TGTGCCAGCAGCCAAGGGGACGCCAATTATCAGCCCCAGCATTTT; CDR3 protein: CASSQGDANYQPQHF
D gene: TRBD1; clone size: NA; J gene: TRBJ1-1; V gene: TRBV7-2; CDR3 DNA: TGTGCCAGCAGCCGGGACAGCAACCTTGTGGGTGCTGAAGCTTTCTTT; CDR3 protein: CASSRDSNLVGAEAFF
D gene: NA; clone size: few; J gene: TRBJ1-4; V gene: TRBV7-2; CDR3 DNA: TGTGCCAGCAGCACTAAGAGGGCGGGTAATGAAAAACTGTTTTTT; CDR3 protein: CASSTKRAGNEKLFF
D gene: NA; clone size: NA; J gene: TRBJ2-6; V gene: TRBV30; CDR3 DNA: TGTGCCTGCGGGGGAGGGGCCAACGTCCTGACTTTC; CDR3 protein: CACGGGANVLTF
D gene: TRBD1; clone size: NA; J gene: TRBJ2-5; V gene: TRBV29-1; CDR3 DNA: TGCAGCGTTAGGAGACAGGGGACATCACGAGAGACCCAGTACTTC; CDR3 protein: CSVRRQGTSRETQYF
D gene: NA; clone size: NA; J gene: TRBJ2-7; V gene: TRBV6-5; CDR3 DNA: TGTGCCAGCAGTTACTCGTTCAGAGGGGAGCAGTACTTC; CDR3 protein: CASSYSFRGEQYF
D gene: NA; clone size: few; J gene: TRBJ2-7; V gene: TRBV18; CDR3 DNA: TGTGCCAGCTCACCAGGGCCGGACTACGAGCAGTACTTC; CDR3 protein: CASSPGPDYEQYF
D gene: NA; clone size: NA; J gene: TRBJ2-7; V gene: TRBV7-9; CDR3 DNA: TGTGCCAGCAGCTTAGAGGGCAGGGGGGGGGAGCAGTACTTC; CDR3 protein: CASSLEGRGGEQYF
D gene: NA; clone size: NA; J gene: TRBJ2-2; V gene: TRBV9; CDR3 DNA: TGTGCCAGCAGCGTTCTATCGGACACCGGGGAGCTGTTTTTT; CDR3 protein: CASSVLSDTGELFF
D gene: TRBD1; clone size: NA; J gene: TRBJ1-1; V gene: TRBV28; CDR3 DNA: TGTGCCAGCAGTTCACAATCGGGACAGCCGAACACTGAAGCTTTCTTT; CDR3 protein: CASSSQSGQPNTEAFF
D gene: NA; clone size: NA; J gene: TRBJ2-1; V gene: TRBV30; CDR3 DNA: TGTGCCTGGAGTCATCTGGAGGGGGAGGATGAGCAGTTCTTC; CDR3 protein: CAWSHLEGEDEQFF
D gene: TRBD2; clone size: NA; J gene: TRBJ2-5; V gene: TRBV11-3; CDR3 DNA: TGTGCCAGCAGCGTCCGACTAGCGGGAGTAGAGACCCAGTACTTC; CDR3 protein: CASSVRLAGVETQYF
D gene: NA; clone size: NA; J gene: TRBJ2-6; V gene: TRBV30; CDR3 DNA: TGTGCCTGGAGTGTACGGTATTCTGGGGCCAACGTCCTGACTTTC; CDR3 protein: CAWSVRYSGANVLTF
D gene: NA; clone size: NA; J gene: TRBJ2-7; V gene: TRBV7-3; CDR3 DNA: TGTGCCAGCAGCTCCCAGGACTGGTCGGAGCAGTACTTC; CDR3 protein: CASSSQDWSEQYF
D gene: TRBD1; clone size: NA; J gene: TRBJ2-1; V gene: TRBV18; CDR3 DNA: TGTGCCAGCTCACGGGACAGCAAGCCCTACAATGAGCAGTTCTTC; CDR3 protein: CASSRDSKPYNEQFF
D gene: NA; clone size: NA; J gene: TRBJ2-5; V gene: TRBV2; CDR3 DNA: TGTGCCAGCAGTGGACTACCGTACCAAGAGACCCAGTACTTC; CDR3 protein: CASSGLPYQETQYF
D gene: TRBD1; clone size: few; J gene: TRBJ1-3; V gene: TRBV6-5; CDR3 DNA: TGTGCCAGCAGTCAGCAGGGGACAGGGTGGTACACCATATATTTT; CDR3 protein: CASSQQGTGWYTIYF
D gene: TRBD2; clone size: NA; J gene: TRBJ2-3; V gene: TRBV29-1; CDR3 DNA: TGCAGCGTCGGGACTAGCGGGAGTGGCGGGGATACGCAGTATTTT; CDR3 protein: CSVGTSGSGGDTQYF
D gene: NA; clone size: NA; J gene: TRBJ2-3; V gene: TRBV7-9; CDR3 DNA: TGTGCCAGCAGCTTTCTGAGTGGCACAGATACGCAGTATTTT; CDR3 protein: CASSFLSGTDTQYF